Presented here are 16 T cell receptor beta chains from one specimen sequenced in a study of blood T cell repertoires in COVID-19. The table came from immunoSEQ multiplex PCR; TCRdb's copy has only in-frame clones and leaves some out. Counted here are around 210,000 clones, approximately 86% occurring once; the ten biggest clones make up 1.5%. Sequencing input: peripheral blood. These receptor sequences come from a man younger than 35 with active or convalescent COVID-19.

The chain couples TRBV14 to TRBJ2-1; the match to TRBD1 covers 11 bases. CDR3 size: 19 residues. The V gene's germline CDR1 is SGHDN and CDR2 FVKESK. V trimming: 4 bases; J trimming: 0 bases; junction bases outside the gene matches: 11. CDR3 amino acids: CASSPPGTGGLSSYNEQFF. The DNA of the CDR3 is TGTGCCAGCAGCCCACCCGGGACAGGGGGACTAAGCTCCTACAATGAGCAGTTCTTC.

The chain couples TRBV5-4 to TRBJ2-3, with 7 bases fitting TRBD1. In germline, CDR1 is SGHNT, CDR2 YYREEE (reference sequence). This CDR3 is built from 14 residues. Germline trimming cut 4 bases from V and 3 bases from J; bases unmatched to any gene: 5. As DNA, the CDR3 is TGTGCCAGCAGCACAGGGACAGTGACAGATACGCAGTATTTT. Amino acids: CASSTGTVTDTQYF.

The V call is TRBV28, the J call TRBJ1-5; a possible D gene is TRBD1 (6 bases). Germline values: CDR1 MDHEN, CDR2 SYDVKM. The CDR3 is 14 amino acids. The V end lost 6 bases, the J end lost 2 bases, and 11 bases lay between the germline ends. This chain's CDR3 is CASSWGQGNQPQHF. The CDR3 nucleotides read TGTGCCAGCAGCTGGGGACAAGGCAATCAGCCCCAGCATTTT.

The DNA of the CDR3 is TGTGCCAGCAGTATGGACAGATACTATGGCTACACCTTC. Translated, it gives CASSMDRYYGYTF. This chain joins TRBV12-3 or TRBV12-4 and TRBJ1-2, with TRBD1 as a possible D gene (6 bases). The CDR3 has 13 amino acids. V lost 5 bases and J 3 bases, leaving 10 bases between the germline ends.

The chain uses TRBV27 and TRBJ1-4; D not certain. Germline CDR1 is MNHEY and CDR2 is SMNVEV (reference sequence). The CDR3 runs 14 residues. V dropped 2 bases and J dropped 8 bases, with 12 bases sitting between them. The CDR3 region has the DNA TGTGCCAGCAGTTTACGAGGGTTGGGAGAAAAACTGTTTTTT. Residues: CASSLRGLGEKLFF.

The V and J genes are TRBV7-3 and TRBJ2-6; the match to TRBD1 covers 7 bases. V lost 5 bases, J lost 2 bases, and 3 bases stayed unmatched. The CDR3 loop spans 15 amino acids. Germline V gene lookup returns CDR1 SGHTA and CDR2 FQGTGA. The CDR3 bases are TGTGCCAGCAGCCGAGGGGGCGCTGGGGCCAACGTCCTGACTTTC. This encodes CASSRGGAGANVLTF.

The gene calls are TRBV3-1 (or the pseudogene TRBV3-2) and TRBJ1-1; D gene uncertain. The V gene's germline CDR1 is LGHDT and CDR2 YNNKEL (reference sequence). V dropped 2 bases and J dropped 7 bases, with 11 bases sitting between them. The CDR3 sequence is 13 residues long. The CDR3 protein is CASSQSPPVEAFF. The CDR3, as DNA: TGTGCCAGCAGCCAATCCCCGCCAGTTGAAGCTTTCTTT.

This clone was observed at least ten times. Other DNA variants within this sample encode the same CDR3. The V and J genes are TRBV29-1 and TRBJ1-1, with 8 bases that match TRBD1. The junction had 5 bases not matched to a gene; V was cut back by 6 bases and J by 11 bases. This CDR3 has 10 amino acids. Germline assignment: CDR1 SQVTM and CDR2 ANQGSEA. The CDR3 DNA follows: TGCAGCGTGTACAGGGGGAAGGCTTTCTTT. This codes for CSVYRGKAFF.

CDR3 in DNA: TGTGCCATCAGTGATCCAGGGGTAACTAGCGGCTACAATGAGCAGTTCTTC. This translates into CAISDPGVTSGYNEQFF. This chain links TRBV10-3 with TRBJ2-1, with 8 bases lining up with TRBD2. With 3 bases clipped from V and 3 bases from J, the junction kept 10 bases outside the gene matches. The length of the CDR3 is 17 residues. Germline V gene data show CDR1 as ENHRY and CDR2 as SYGVKD.

The table lists this clone with a few counts. V is TRBV28 and J is TRBJ1-6, with a tentative D call TRBD1 (5 bases). V dropped 3 bases and J dropped 8 bases, with 20 bases sitting between them. The V gene's germline CDR1 is MDHEN and CDR2 SYDVKM. The CDR3 totals 17 residues. CDR3 bases: TGTGCCAGCAGTTTCCCGACAGCGCTATTGGACGATTCACCCCTCCACTTT. It codes for CASSFPTALLDDSPLHF.

This clone was found a few times. The chain employs TRBV7-9 and TRBJ2-1; 11 bases line up with TRBD1. The CDR3 length is 18 residues. V lost 4 bases and J lost 3; bases outside the gene matches: 11. In germline, CDR1 is SEHNR, CDR2 FQNEAQ (reference sequence). DNA for the CDR3: TGTGCCAGCAGCTCAGATTGGGGACAGGGGGTCTACTACAATGAGCAGTTCTTC. Translation gives CASSSDWGQGVYYNEQFF. Full variable domain (remainder filled in from reference TRBV7-9 and TRBJ2-1): DTGVSQNPRHKITKRGQNVTFRCDPISEHNRLYWYRQTLGQGPEFLTYFQNEAQLEKSRLLSDRFSAERPKGSFSTLEIQRTEQGDSAMYLCASSSDWGQGVYYNEQFFGPGTRLTVL.

The chain joins TRBV24-1 to TRBJ1-2; no definite D call. Between the trimmed V and J ends, which lost 5 bases and 6 bases, there was a span of 15 bases. In germline, CDR1 is KGHDR, CDR2 SFDVKD. The CDR3 spans 14 residues. The CDR3: CATSGRGLENGYTF. CDR3 bases: TGTGCCACCAGTGGTCGGGGTCTGGAGAATGGCTACACCTTC.

Worth noting for this clone: Different DNA sequences within this sample yield the same CDR3. V usage is TRBV5-4 and J usage is TRBJ1-5; 8 bases match TRBD1. Germline CDR1 is SGHNT and CDR2 is YYREEE (reference sequence). V was clipped by 0 bases and J by 2 bases; unmatched bases: 1. CDR3 size: 15 residues. In nucleotides, the CDR3 is TGTGCCAGCAGCTTGGGGGGACAGGGCAATCAGCCCCAGCATTTT. Its protein is CASSLGGQGNQPQHF. Filled out from reference TRBV5-4 and TRBJ1-5, the complete variable domain reads ETGVTQSPTHLIKTRGQQVTLRCSSQSGHNTVSWYQQALGQGPQFIFQYYREEENGRGNFPPRFSGLQFPNYSSELNVNALELDDSALYLCASSLGGQGNQPQHFGDGTRLSIL.

This rearrangement joins TRBV4-2 to TRBJ2-2; D call uncertain. The CDR3 covers 13 residues. Germline values: CDR1 LGHNA, CDR2 YNFKEQ. Trimming cost V 4 bases and J 1 base, with 4 bases left between them. CDR3 nucleotides: TGTGCCAGCAGCCGCGGGAACACCGGGGAGCTGTTTTTT. It codes for CASSRGNTGELFF.

The V and J genes are TRBV5-6 and TRBJ2-5; D possibly corresponds to TRBD1 (6 bases). V lost 0 bases and J lost 5, with 14 bases in between. The CDR3 runs 15 residues. Germline V gives CDR1 SGHDT, CDR2 YYEEEE. In DNA form, the CDR3 reads TGTGCCAGCAGCTTGGTCGGGCAGGGGTACGAGACCCAGTACTTC. Encoded protein: CASSLVGQGYETQYF.

The J gene is TRBJ1-4, the V gene TRBV5-1; D gene unclear. Germline CDR1 and CDR2: SGHRS and YFSETQ. The CDR3 extends over 17 amino acids. The V and J ends lost 0 bases and 1 base respectively, with 13 bases between them. The CDR3 coding sequence is TGCGCCAGCAGCTTGGTCCGAGGAGAGGGAACTAATGAAAAACTGTTTTTT. It yields the protein CASSLVRGEGTNEKLFF.